These 32 T cell receptor beta chains were sequenced from one sample in a study of cytomegalovirus exposure and HLA in healthy donors. Primers included in the PCR were 60 Vbeta and 13 Jbeta primers. Sequenced by immunoSEQ multiplex PCR; TCRdb stores in-frame clones only, minus some. The data show about 160,000 clones, 75% to 80% seen once. What was sequenced was PBMCs. The source is a woman aged 45-59 years in good health and CMV-seropositive.

The chain joins TRBV9 to TRBJ2-5; the match to TRBD2 covers 9 bases. J gave up 2 bases and V 0 bases, and 8 bases lay outside the gene matches. The CDR3 is 17 amino acids. CDR1 and CDR2 from the germline V gene are SGDLS and YYNGEE. The CDR3: CASSVASGGRGQETQYF. The CDR3 nucleotides are TGTGCCAGCAGCGTAGCTTCAGGCGGGAGGGGGCAAGAGACCCAGTACTTC.

J is TRBJ2-7 and V is TRBV29-1; 9 bases align to TRBD1. The CDR3 contains 16 residues. The junction had 14 bases not matched to a gene; V was cut back by 8 bases and J by 0 bases. CDR1 and CDR2 from the germline V gene are SQVTM and ANQGSEA. CDR3 residues: CSKPSVGDRVSYEQYF. CDR3 sequence (DNA): TGCAGCAAACCCTCAGTGGGGGACAGGGTCTCCTACGAGCAGTACTTC.

This sequence joins TRBV7-9 and TRBJ2-2; no firm D call. V lost 4 bases and J lost 2, with 5 bases in between. The CDR3 has 13 residues. CDR1 and CDR2 from the germline V gene are SEHNR and FQNEAQ (reference sequence). CDR3 coding DNA: TGTGCCAGCAGCTCCACTAACACCGGGGAGCTGTTTTTT. The encoded protein is CASSSTNTGELFF.

This chain uses TRBV11-2 with TRBJ2-7, with 9 bases that match TRBD2. The CDR3 loop spans 15 amino acids. V dropped 2 bases and J dropped 2; count of bases not matched to a gene: 4. Germline CDR1 reads SGHAT; CDR2 reads FQNNGV. CDR3 DNA: TGTGCCAGCAGCTTAATGCGGGGGGGACCCTACGAGCAGTACTTC. This sequence encodes CASSLMRGGPYEQYF.

This clone was seen once. The V and J genes are TRBV6-1 and TRBJ2-1; tentatively, D is TRBD2 (5 bases). Germline CDR1 MNHNS, CDR2 SASEGT. V was cut by 6 bases and J by 8 bases, with 17 bases left in between. This CDR3 contains 14 residues. CDR3 amino acids: CASSPRGPRDEQFF. Here the CDR3 DNA reads TGTGCCAGCAGCCCAAGAGGGCCTAGAGATGAGCAGTTCTTC.

The V gene is TRBV4-3, the J gene TRBJ1-2; D possibly corresponds to TRBD1 (6 bases). CDR1 is LGHNA, CDR2 YSLEER, per germline. This CDR3 region has 15 residues. Trimming removed 1 base at V and 8 bases at J, with 17 bases between. The CDR3 reads CASSQGTGISGGYTF. CDR3 coding DNA: TGCGCCAGCAGCCAAGGAACAGGGATAAGTGGAGGCTACACCTTC.

This sequence joins TRBV27 and TRBJ2-7; 11 nucleotides match TRBD2. The V segment lost 6 bases and the J segment 3 bases; nucleotides outside the gene matches: 4. Germline CDR1 is MNHEY and CDR2 is SMNVEV (reference sequence). The CDR3 runs to 14 residues. The CDR3 nucleotides read TGTGCCAGCAGCTCTGGGACTAGCGGCTACGAGCAGTACTTC. It is translated as CASSSGTSGYEQYF.

This clone was seen only a few times. This chain links TRBV12-5 with TRBJ2-3; the D gene is possibly TRBD1 (5 bases). This CDR3 is 12 amino acids long. Germline values: CDR1 LGHNT, CDR2 FRNRAP. The V end lost 5 bases, the J end lost 7 bases, and 10 bases lay between the germline ends. The CDR3, as DNA: TGTGCTAGTGGTCTAGACAGCCATACGCAGTATTTT. It specifies CASGLDSHTQYF.

This sequence joins TRBV27 and TRBJ1-1; no definite D call. The CDR3 covers 14 residues. The germline V gene encodes CDR1 MNHEY and CDR2 SMNVEV (reference sequence). Trimming cost V 0 bases and J 1 base, with 6 bases left between them. CDR3 in amino acids: CASSLSPGNTEAFF. The CDR3 DNA reads TGTGCCAGCAGTTTATCGCCAGGGAACACTGAAGCTTTCTTT.

The genes are TRBV25-1 and TRBJ1-1; 7 bases map to TRBD1. The V and J ends lost 1 base and 7 bases, in that order; junction bases with no gene match: 18. The germline V gene encodes CDR1 MGHDK and CDR2 SYGVNS. This CDR3 spans 18 amino acids. The CDR3: CASSESIIGRQGIGEAFF. In DNA form, the CDR3 reads TGTGCCAGCAGTGAATCAATAATAGGACGACAGGGAATCGGTGAAGCTTTCTTT.

The chain links TRBV29-1 to TRBJ2-5; TRBD1 agrees at 12 bases. CDR1 SQVTM and CDR2 ANQGSEA come from the germline V gene. CDR3 length equals 15 residues. With 7 bases clipped from V and 5 bases from J, the junction kept 11 bases outside the gene matches. CDR3 sequence (DNA): TGCAGCGCCGAGGGGGGACAGGGGGCGAGGGAGACCCAGTACTTC. This codes for CSAEGGQGARETQYF.

V and J are TRBV12-5 and TRBJ1-1; 9 bases match TRBD1. CDR1 and CDR2 (germline): LGHNT, FRNRAP. Trimming at V came to 5 bases and at J to 5 bases, leaving 9 bases not matched to a gene. CDR3 length: 15 residues. The CDR3 nucleotides are TGTGCTAGTGGTAAACCCACCGGGACAGGGACTGAAGCTTTCTTT. This sequence encodes CASGKPTGTGTEAFF.

V and J are TRBV4-1 and TRBJ2-7, with D possibly TRBD1 on 5 matching bases. The germline V and J ends were trimmed by 4 bases and 4 bases, with 17 bases remaining between them. From germline, CDR1 is MGHRA and CDR2 YSYEKL. This CDR3 region has 15 residues. CDR3 in DNA: TGCGCCAGCAGCCCAGGCACGACAGCCTTTTACGAGCAGTACTTC. Its translation: CASSPGTTAFYEQYF.

This clone came up a few times. The chain combines TRBV4-3 with TRBJ2-3, with D maybe TRBD1 (8 bases). Germline-derived CDR1 and CDR2 are LGHNA and YSLEER. V lost 2 bases to trimming and J lost 2 bases, with 17 bases between them. The CDR3 sequence is 17 residues long. In nucleotides, the CDR3 is TGCGCCAGCAGCCAATGGTACAGGGGGGGGAACACAGATACGCAGTATTTT. Its protein is CASSQWYRGGNTDTQYF.

The sample holds a few counts of this clone. V gene TRBV4-1 combines with J gene TRBJ2-7; D possibly corresponds to TRBD1 (5 bases). Trimming left V 4 bases short and J 1 base short, with 11 bases between. From germline, CDR1 is MGHRA and CDR2 YSYEKL. The CDR3 loop spans 14 amino acids. This chain's CDR3 is CASSPVPGSYEQYF. The CDR3, as DNA: TGCGCCAGCAGCCCCGTACCAGGGTCCTACGAGCAGTACTTC.

CDR3 DNA: TGTGCCAGCAGCGCCGGAGGAGCGGGAGGGCCATCGGTCAATGAGCAGTTCTTC. Encoded protein: CASSAGGAGGPSVNEQFF. The gene calls are TRBV5-4 and TRBJ2-1, with 10 positions matching TRBD2. The CDR3 contains 18 residues. Germline CDR1 is SGHNT and CDR2 is YYREEE (reference sequence). J was trimmed by 6 bases and V by 4 bases; bases with no gene match: 16.

The chain uses TRBV5-5 and TRBJ1-1; 7 nucleotides align to TRBD1. CDR1 is SGHKS, CDR2 YYEKEE, per germline (reference sequence). With 3 bases clipped from V and 0 bases from J, the junction kept 2 bases outside the gene matches. The CDR3 spans 14 residues. CDR3 DNA: TGTGCCAGCAGCTGGGGACAGCTGAACACTGAAGCTTTCTTT. It encodes CASSWGQLNTEAFF.

This clone occurred once. J is TRBJ2-7 and V is TRBV6-1; 8 nucleotides line up with TRBD1. After removal of 4 bases from V and 3 bases from J, the junction contained 8 bases not matched to a gene. CDR1 and CDR2 from the germline V gene are MNHNS and SASEGT. The CDR3 totals 15 residues. CDR3 nucleotide sequence: TGTGCCAGCAGTGTCCAGGGGGCATCAGGCTACGAGCAGTACTTC. Its protein product is CASSVQGASGYEQYF.

The genes are TRBV5-6 and TRBJ1-1, with a possible D match to TRBD1 (5 bases). Trimming took 3 bases from V and 0 from J, leaving 12 bases between them. CDR3 size: 15 residues. The germline CDR1 and CDR2 sequences are SGHDT and YYEEEE. In DNA, the CDR3 is TGTGCCAGCAGCTCGCAGGGAGGGTTGAACACTGAAGCTTTCTTT. It is translated as CASSSQGGLNTEAFF.

V and J are TRBV7-9 and TRBJ2-1; tentative D call: TRBD2 (6 bases). V dropped 1 base and J dropped 7 bases, with 11 bases sitting between them. This CDR3 spans 14 amino acids. The germline gives CDR1 SEHNR, CDR2 FQNEAQ (reference sequence). The CDR3 DNA reads TGTGCCAGCAGCTTAGGAGCCGGAGGGAATGAGCAGTTCTTC. This translates into CASSLGAGGNEQFF.

This clone was detected only once. The V call is TRBV19, the J call TRBJ2-5, with D possibly being TRBD2 (5 bases). The CDR3 is 15 residues long. From germline, CDR1 is LNHDA and CDR2 SQIVND (reference sequence). Trimming left V 5 bases short and J 6 bases short, with 19 bases between. The CDR3 loop reads CASSYQDGLGQTQYF. The CDR3 bases are TGTGCCAGTAGTTACCAAGACGGACTCGGCCAGACCCAGTACTTC.

The chain uses TRBV6-5 and TRBJ2-1; 9 bases map to TRBD1. CDR1 is MNHEY, CDR2 SVGAGI, per germline. The CDR3 consists of 14 residues. Trimming took 5 bases from V and 7 from J; bases not matched to a gene: 6. CDR3 sequence reads: CASSQQGARNEQFF. CDR3 nucleotide sequence: TGTGCCAGCAGTCAACAGGGGGCTCGGAATGAGCAGTTCTTC.

The chain links TRBV5-4 to TRBJ1-3; 8 bases map to TRBD1. Germline assignment: CDR1 SGHNT and CDR2 YYREEE (reference sequence). V shed 0 bases and J 3 bases; nucleotides not matched to a gene: 2. The CDR3 runs 15 residues. CDR3 in amino acids: CASSLGTGLGNTIYF. CDR3 coding DNA: TGTGCCAGCAGCTTGGGGACAGGGCTTGGAAACACCATATATTTT.

The rearrangement joins TRBV5-1 to TRBJ2-1; the D gene is possibly TRBD2 (5 bases). Trimming took 2 bases from V and 9 from J, leaving 18 bases between them. The V gene's germline CDR1 is SGHRS and CDR2 YFSETQ. This CDR3 is 15 amino acids long. The CDR3 here is CASSFSHPSGSEQFF. The CDR3 bases are TGCGCCAGCAGCTTTTCTCACCCAAGCGGTTCTGAGCAGTTCTTC.

The chain has TRBV6-1 and TRBJ2-3, with 7 positions matching TRBD2. Germline CDR1 reads MNHNS; CDR2 reads SASEGT. This CDR3 has 15 amino acids. Trimming cost V 4 bases and J 4 bases; bases outside gene matches: 8. The CDR3 nucleotides read TGTGCCAGCAGTGGATGGTCGGGGGGTGCAGATACGCAGTATTTT. The encoded protein is CASSGWSGGADTQYF.

The V and J genes are TRBV28 and TRBJ1-5; maybe TRBD1 (6 bases). Germline values: CDR1 MDHEN, CDR2 SYDVKM. This CDR3 has 16 residues. Trimming cost V 9 bases and J 2 bases, with 20 bases left between them. CDR3 nucleotide sequence: TGTGCCAGTAAACCGGCCGGGGGGCGCGGCAATCAGCCCCAGCATTTT. This codes for CASKPAGGRGNQPQHF.

This sequence joins TRBV7-2 and TRBJ2-3, with D unresolved. Trimming took off 0 bases at V and 2 bases at J, with 9 bases between the two ends. The germline gives CDR1 SGHTA, CDR2 FQGNSA. This CDR3 contains 15 residues. CDR3 sequence: CASSLARIDTDTQYF. DNA for the CDR3: TGTGCCAGCAGCTTAGCCAGGATCGACACAGATACGCAGTATTTT.

This clone has only a few counts. The chain is built from TRBV12-2 and TRBJ1-5; the DNA was not used to check the table's D call, TRBD1. TRBV12-2 represents a pseudogene. The CDR3 sequence is 16 residues long. This chain's CDR3 is CASRLATGDSNQPQHF. Written as DNA, the CDR3 is TGTGCAAGTCGCTTAGCGACAGGGGACAGCAATCAGCCCCAGCATTTT.

V and J are TRBV15 and TRBJ2-7; possibly TRBD2 for D (6 bases). The germline gives CDR1 LNHNV, CDR2 YYDKDF (reference sequence). The CDR3 contains 13 residues. Trimming stripped 5 bases from V and 3 bases from J, with 11 bases between. CDR3 DNA: TGTGCCACCAGCCGGGACTTCGTCTACGAGCAGTACTTC. Translating gives CATSRDFVYEQYF.

This sequence joins TRBV6-6 and TRBJ1-2, with D possibly being TRBD1 (6 bases). Germline V gene sequence: CDR1 MNHNY, CDR2 SVGAGI (reference sequence). Trimming cost V 7 bases and J 2 bases, with 14 bases left between them. The CDR3 is made up of 14 amino acids. The CDR3 nucleotides are TGTGCCAGCATCCCCGGGACAAAGAACTATGGCTACACCTTC. This encodes CASIPGTKNYGYTF.

This clone has only one observation. This chain links TRBV2 with TRBJ2-4, with 7 bases matching TRBD1. In germline, CDR1 is SNHLY, CDR2 FYNNEI. This CDR3 comprises 18 residues. Unmatched junction bases numbered 11, after V lost 3 bases and J lost 0 bases. CDR3 sequence reads: CASSEEGRGGIAKNIQYF. The CDR3 coding sequence is TGTGCCAGCAGTGAGGAAGGAAGAGGGGGCATAGCCAAAAACATTCAGTACTTC.

V and J are TRBV2 and TRBJ1-4; tentative D call: TRBD1 (6 bases). Germline CDR1 SNHLY, CDR2 FYNNEI. The germline V and J ends were trimmed by 4 bases and 4 bases, with 7 bases remaining between them. The CDR3 extends over 13 amino acids. CDR3 in amino acids: CASSAGVNEKLFF. CDR3 sequence (DNA): TGTGCCAGCAGTGCAGGGGTTAATGAAAAACTGTTTTTT.